The source of this TCR beta chain is a study of T cells after yellow fever vaccination. Looked up from germline, CDR1 is MDHEN and CDR2 is SYDVKM. The V and J ends lost 6 bases and 4 bases respectively, with 19 bases between them. CDR3 length: 16 amino acids. The TCR cDNA carried a universal primer site and UMIs from 5'RACE template switching. TCRdb independently ran MiXCR on the 5' RACE reads; one entry per CDR3 protein. Altogether 550,000 to 750,000 distinct CDR3 sequences are present, roughly 14% being singletons, with the ten largest covering over 12%. This clonotype was seen only a few times. The chain has TRBV28 and TRBJ2-1; D is undetermined. The clonotype originates from a man aged 25-45 years who received the YFV17D yellow fever vaccine. Sample: PBMCs, taken on the day of the yellow fever booster vaccination. The CDR3 is CASSNRGSKQYNEQFF. The CDR3 bases are TGTGCCAGCAGCAACCGTGGGTCAAAACAGTACAATGAGCAGTTCTTC.